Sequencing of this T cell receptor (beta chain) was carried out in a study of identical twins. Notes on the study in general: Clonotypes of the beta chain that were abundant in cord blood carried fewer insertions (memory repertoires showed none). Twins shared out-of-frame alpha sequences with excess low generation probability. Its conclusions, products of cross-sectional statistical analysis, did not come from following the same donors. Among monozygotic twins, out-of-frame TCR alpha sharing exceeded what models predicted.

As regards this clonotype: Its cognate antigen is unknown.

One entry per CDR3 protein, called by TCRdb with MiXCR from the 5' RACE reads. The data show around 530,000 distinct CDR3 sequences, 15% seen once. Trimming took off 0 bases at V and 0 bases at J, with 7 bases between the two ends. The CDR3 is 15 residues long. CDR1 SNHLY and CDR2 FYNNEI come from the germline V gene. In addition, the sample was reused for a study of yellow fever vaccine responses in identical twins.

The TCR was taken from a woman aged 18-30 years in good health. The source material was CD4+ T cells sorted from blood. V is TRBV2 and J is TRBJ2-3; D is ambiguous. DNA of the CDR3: TGTGCCAGCAGTGAAGCGGAGAGAAGCACAGATACGCAGTATTTT. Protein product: CASSEAERSTDTQYF.